The clone carrying this TCR beta chain was seen more than once but under ten times. Its cognate antigen is unknown. Those donating, healthy Caucasian individuals from Russia, were aged roughly 6 to 100. This specimen comes from a study of blood T cells in healthy people across ages. Notes on the study in general: Measured against age, TCR beta diversity per million T cells decreased in a roughly linear manner.

A second PCR, run for roughly 7 to 11 cycles, used a sample-barcoded 5' primer plus a J-beta primer mix. TCRdb reanalysed the 5' RACE reads using MiXCR and keeps one entry per CDR3 protein. The sample holds 1.5 million to 2 million distinct CDR3 sequences, roughly 27% seen once. This receptor was identified in a woman younger than 45 in good health. Sample: blood.

The CDR3 region is CASSLFTGGETQYF. CDR3 coding DNA: TGTGCCAGCAGTTTGTTTACGGGGGGAGAGACCCAGTACTTC. The genes are TRBV12-3 or TRBV12-4 and TRBJ2-5; TRBD2 aligns across 7 bases. The CDR3 consists of 14 residues. The V segment lost 3 bases and the J segment 4 bases; nucleotides outside the gene matches: 5.